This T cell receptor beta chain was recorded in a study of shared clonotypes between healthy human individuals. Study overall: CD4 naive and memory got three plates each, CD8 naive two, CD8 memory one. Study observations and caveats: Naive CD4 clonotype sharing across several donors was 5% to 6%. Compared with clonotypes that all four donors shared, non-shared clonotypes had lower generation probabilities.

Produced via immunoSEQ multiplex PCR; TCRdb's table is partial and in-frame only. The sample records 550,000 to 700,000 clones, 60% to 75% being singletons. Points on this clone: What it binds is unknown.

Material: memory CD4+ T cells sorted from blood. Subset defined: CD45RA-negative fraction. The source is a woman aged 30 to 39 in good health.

CDR3 region: CASSEQNTGELFF. The CDR3 DNA is TGCGCCAGCAGTGAACAGAACACCGGGGAGCTGTTTTTT. The chain combines TRBV10-1 with TRBJ2-2, with D unresolved. CDR3 length: 13 residues. The germline V gene encodes CDR1 WNHNN and CDR2 SYGVQD (reference sequence). V was clipped by 3 bases and J by 1 base, with 3 bases between them.